This T cell receptor (beta chain) originates from a study of T cell responses to AZD1222 COVID-19 vaccine. Study information: Pooled samples include second doses given at about 4 or 12 weeks.

Trimming shortened V by 10 bases and J by 3 bases, and 13 bases separated the two germline ends. Germline V gene data show CDR1 as WNHNN and CDR2 as SYGVQD (reference sequence). The CDR3 covers 12 residues. This clone occurred once. As yet, its antigen is unknown. Libraries were prepared by immunoSEQ multiplex PCR; TCRdb keeps only in-frame clonotypes and omits some of them. The sample has 100,000 to 150,000 clones; about 90% are singletons. Study conclusions and caveats: Spike was spanned by vaccine-associated CD4 TCRs, with dominance at 160-218 and 743-854. Receipt of two AZD1222 doses was followed by a rise in Spike-specific TCR breadth and depth. Females made up more of the donors, who were largely white British, and clonal diversity may have come out too low.

This receptor was obtained from an adult in good health. This chain links TRBV10-1 with TRBJ2-7; D is perhaps TRBD1 (6 bases). This specimen consisted of peripheral blood, obtained on day 0 of AZD1222 vaccination. DNA of the CDR3: TGCGCCAATAACAGGGAACTCTACGAGCAGTACTTC. Translation gives CANNRELYEQYF.